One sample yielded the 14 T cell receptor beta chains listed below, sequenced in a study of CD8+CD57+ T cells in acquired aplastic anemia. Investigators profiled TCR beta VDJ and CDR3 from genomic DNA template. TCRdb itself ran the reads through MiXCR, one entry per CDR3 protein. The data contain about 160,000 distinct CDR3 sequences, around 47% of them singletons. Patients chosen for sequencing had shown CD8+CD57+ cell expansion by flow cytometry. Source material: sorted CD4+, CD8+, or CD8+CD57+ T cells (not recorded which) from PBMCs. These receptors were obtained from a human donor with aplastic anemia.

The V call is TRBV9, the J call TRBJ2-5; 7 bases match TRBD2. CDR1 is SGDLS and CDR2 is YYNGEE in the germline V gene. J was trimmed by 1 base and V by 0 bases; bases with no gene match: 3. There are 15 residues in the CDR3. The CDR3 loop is CASSVAGGLQETQYF. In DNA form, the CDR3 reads TGTGCCAGCAGCGTAGCGGGGGGACTCCAAGAGACCCAGTACTTC.

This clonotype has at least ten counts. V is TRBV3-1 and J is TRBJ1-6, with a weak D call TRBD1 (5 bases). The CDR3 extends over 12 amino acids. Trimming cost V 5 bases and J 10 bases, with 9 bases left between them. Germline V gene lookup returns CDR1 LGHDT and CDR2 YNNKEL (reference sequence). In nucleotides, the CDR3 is TGTGCCAGCAGCACCCGACAGTCACCCCTCCACTTT. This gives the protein CASSTRQSPLHF.

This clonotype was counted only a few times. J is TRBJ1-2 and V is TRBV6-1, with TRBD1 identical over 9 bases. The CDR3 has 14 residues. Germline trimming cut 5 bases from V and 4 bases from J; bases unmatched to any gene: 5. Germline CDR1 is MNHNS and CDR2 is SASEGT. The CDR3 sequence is CASSQQGAGYGYTF. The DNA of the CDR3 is TGTGCCAGCAGTCAACAGGGGGCTGGCTATGGCTACACCTTC.

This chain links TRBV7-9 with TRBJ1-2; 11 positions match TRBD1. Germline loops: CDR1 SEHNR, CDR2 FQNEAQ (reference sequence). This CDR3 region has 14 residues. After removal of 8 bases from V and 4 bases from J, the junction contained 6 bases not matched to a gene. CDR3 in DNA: TGTGCCAGCCGGGACAGGGGGAAACTCTATGGCTACACCTTC. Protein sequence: CASRDRGKLYGYTF.

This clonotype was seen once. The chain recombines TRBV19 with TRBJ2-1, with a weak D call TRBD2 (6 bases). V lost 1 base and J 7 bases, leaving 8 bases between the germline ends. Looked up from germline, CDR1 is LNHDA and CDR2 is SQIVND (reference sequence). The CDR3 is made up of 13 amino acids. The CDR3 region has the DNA TGTGCCAGTAGTATAGTTCGGGGGAATGAGCAGTTCTTC. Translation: CASSIVRGNEQFF.

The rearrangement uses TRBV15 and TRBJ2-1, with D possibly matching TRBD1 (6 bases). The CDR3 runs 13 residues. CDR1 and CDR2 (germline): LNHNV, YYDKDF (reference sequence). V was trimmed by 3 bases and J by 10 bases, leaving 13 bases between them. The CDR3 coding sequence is TGTGCCACCAGCAGCAACAGGGAAAGGGAGCAGTTCTTC. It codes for CATSSNREREQFF.

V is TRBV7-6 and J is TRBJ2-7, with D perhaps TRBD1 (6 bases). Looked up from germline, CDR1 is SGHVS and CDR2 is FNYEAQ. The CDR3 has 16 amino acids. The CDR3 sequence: CASGLVSGESPCEQYV. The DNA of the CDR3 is TGTGCCAGCGGCTTAGTATCAGGGGAGTCCCCCTGCGAGCAGTACGTC.

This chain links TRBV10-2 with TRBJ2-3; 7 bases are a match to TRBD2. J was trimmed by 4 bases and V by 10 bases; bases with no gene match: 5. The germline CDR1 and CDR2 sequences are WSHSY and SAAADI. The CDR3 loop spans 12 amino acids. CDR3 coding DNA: TGCGCCACCTCCCGGGGGGCAGATACGCAGTATTTT. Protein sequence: CATSRGADTQYF.

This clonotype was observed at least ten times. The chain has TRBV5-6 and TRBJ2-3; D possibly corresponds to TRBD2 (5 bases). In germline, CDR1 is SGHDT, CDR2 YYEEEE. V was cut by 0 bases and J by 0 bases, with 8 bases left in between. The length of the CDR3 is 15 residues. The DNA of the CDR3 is TGTGCCAGCAGCTTGGGGAGGTTAAGCACAGATACGCAGTATTTT. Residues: CASSLGRLSTDTQYF. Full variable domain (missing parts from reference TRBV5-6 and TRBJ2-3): DAGVTQSPTHLIKTRGQQVTLRCSPKSGHDTVSWYQQALGQGPQFIFQYYEEEERQRGNFPDRFSGHQFPNYSSELNVNALLLGDSALYLCASSLGRLSTDTQYFGPGTRLTVL.

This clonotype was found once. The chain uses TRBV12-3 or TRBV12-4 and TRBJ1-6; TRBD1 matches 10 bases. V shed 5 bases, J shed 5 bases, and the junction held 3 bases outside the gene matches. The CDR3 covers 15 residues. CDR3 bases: TGTGCCAGCAGTCGACAGGGGGCAAATAATTCACCCCTCCACTTT. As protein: CASSRQGANNSPLHF.

CDR3 DNA sequence: TGTGCCACCCAGGGACAGGGCATGAACAATGAGCATTTT. This gives the protein CATQGQGMNNEHF. The V and J genes are TRBV24-1 and TRBJ1-5; 9 bases align to TRBD1. V was pared by 9 bases and J by 14 bases, with 13 bases of the junction left unmatched. CDR1 and CDR2 from the germline V gene are KGHDR and SFDVKD. The CDR3 runs to 13 residues.

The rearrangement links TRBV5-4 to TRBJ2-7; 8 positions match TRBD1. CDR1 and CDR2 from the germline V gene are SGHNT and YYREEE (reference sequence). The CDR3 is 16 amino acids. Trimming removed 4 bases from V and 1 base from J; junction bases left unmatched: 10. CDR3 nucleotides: TGTGCCAGCAGCGACGAGGGACAGGCGCTTTCCTACGAGCAGTACTTC. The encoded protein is CASSDEGQALSYEQYF.

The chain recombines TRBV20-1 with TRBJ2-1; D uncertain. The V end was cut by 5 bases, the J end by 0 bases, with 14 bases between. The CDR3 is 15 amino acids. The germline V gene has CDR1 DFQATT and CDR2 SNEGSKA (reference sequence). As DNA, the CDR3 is TGCAGTGCTTTTTCCAGCTTAAACTCCTACAATGAGCAGTTCTTC. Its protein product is CSAFSSLNSYNEQFF.

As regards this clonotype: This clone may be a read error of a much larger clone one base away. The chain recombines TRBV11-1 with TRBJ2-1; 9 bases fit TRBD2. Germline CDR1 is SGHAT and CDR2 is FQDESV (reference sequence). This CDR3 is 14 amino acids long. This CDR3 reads CAGSWAGLAYEQFF. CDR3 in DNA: TGTGCCGGCAGCTGGGCGGGACTAGCTTATGAGCAGTTCTTC.